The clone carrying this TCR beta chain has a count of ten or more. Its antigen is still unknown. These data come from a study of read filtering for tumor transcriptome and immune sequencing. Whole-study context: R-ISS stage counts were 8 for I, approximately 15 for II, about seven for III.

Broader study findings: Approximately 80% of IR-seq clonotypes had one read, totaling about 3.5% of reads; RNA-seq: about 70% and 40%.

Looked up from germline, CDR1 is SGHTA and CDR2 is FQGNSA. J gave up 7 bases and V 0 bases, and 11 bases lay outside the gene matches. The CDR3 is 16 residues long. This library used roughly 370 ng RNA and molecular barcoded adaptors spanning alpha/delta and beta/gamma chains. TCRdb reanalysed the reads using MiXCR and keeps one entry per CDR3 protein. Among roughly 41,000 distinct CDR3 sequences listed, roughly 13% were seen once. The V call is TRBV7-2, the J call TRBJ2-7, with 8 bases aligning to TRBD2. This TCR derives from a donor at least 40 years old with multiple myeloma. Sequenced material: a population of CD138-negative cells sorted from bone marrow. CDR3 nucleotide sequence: TGTGCCAGCAGCTTAGCGGGACTAGGGGTCTTAGGGGAGCAGTACTTC. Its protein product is CASSLAGLGVLGEQYF.